Each of the 31 T cell receptor beta chains below was sequenced from the same sample in a study of blood T cell repertoires in COVID-19. Sequencing used immunoSEQ multiplex PCR; TCRdb keeps in-frame clones, though not all of them. Among 90,000 to 120,000 clones listed, over 80% were seen once. Sequenced: peripheral blood. The receptor set was obtained from a woman aged 30 to 39 with acute or convalescent COVID-19.

The chain uses TRBV6-5 and TRBJ2-1; D perhaps matches TRBD1 (6 bases). The ends were cut back, 0 bases at V and 3 bases at J, with 12 bases in the middle. The CDR3 is made up of 16 amino acids. The V gene's germline CDR1 is MNHEY and CDR2 SVGAGI. The CDR3 sequence: CASSYSRQAFYNEQFF. For the CDR3, the DNA is TGTGCCAGCAGTTACTCGCGACAGGCGTTCTACAATGAGCAGTTCTTC.

This chain joins TRBV6-2 or TRBV6-3 and TRBJ2-3; 8 nucleotides align to TRBD2. V was pared by 0 bases and J by 2 bases, with 10 bases of the junction left unmatched. The CDR3 length is 18 residues. In germline, CDR1 is MNHEY, CDR2 SVGEGT. The CDR3 spells CASSYSTRVGGDTDTQYF. The CDR3, as DNA: TGTGCCAGCAGTTACTCGACTAGAGTCGGGGGGGACACAGATACGCAGTATTTT.

The chain recombines TRBV29-1 with TRBJ1-1; no clear D. The V and J ends lost 1 base and 4 bases respectively, with 7 bases between them. The CDR3 totals 12 residues. CDR1 and CDR2 from the germline V gene are SQVTM and ANQGSEA. As DNA, the CDR3 is TGCAGCGTTGAAGCCTCGGGCACTGAAGCTTTCTTT. This codes for CSVEASGTEAFF.

The chain uses TRBV28 and TRBJ2-4; 8 bases agree with TRBD1. With 6 bases clipped from V and 9 bases from J, the junction kept 13 bases outside the gene matches. Germline CDR1 is MDHEN and CDR2 is SYDVKM. The CDR3 runs to 15 residues. The CDR3 sequence is CASSSARQGIAIQYF. The CDR3 nucleotides read TGTGCCAGCAGCTCCGCCAGACAGGGGATAGCCATTCAGTACTTC.

This rearrangement joins TRBV12-3 or TRBV12-4 to TRBJ2-1; TRBD2 might be the D (6 bases). The CDR3 sequence is 13 residues long. V dropped 11 bases and J dropped 5 bases, with 16 bases sitting between them. The CDR3 sequence is CAGGTVTNNEQFF. CDR3 nucleotides: TGTGCCGGAGGGACCGTTACCAACAATGAGCAGTTCTTC.

The rearrangement links TRBV5-1 to TRBJ2-5; TRBD2 matches at 10 bases. Germline V gene data show CDR1 as SGHRS and CDR2 as YFSETQ. There are 15 residues in the CDR3. The V segment lost 6 bases and the J segment 5 bases; nucleotides outside the gene matches: 10. The CDR3: CASKLLAGADETQYF. DNA for the CDR3: TGCGCCAGCAAACTCCTAGCGGGGGCCGATGAGACCCAGTACTTC. The complete variable domain, with remaining parts taken from reference TRBV5-1 and TRBJ2-5, reads KAGVTQTPRYLIKTRGQQVTLSCSPISGHRSVSWYQQTPGQGLQFLFEYFSETQRNKGNFPGRFSGRQFSNSRSEMNVSTLELGDSALYLCASKLLAGADETQYFGPGTRLLVL.

The rearrangement uses TRBV3-1 (or the pseudogene TRBV3-2) and TRBJ1-6; D may be TRBD1 (5 bases). The CDR3 sequence is 15 residues long. Trimming removed 4 bases at V and 7 bases at J, with 14 bases between. Germline CDR1 is LGHDT and CDR2 is YNNKEL (reference sequence). DNA for the CDR3: TGTGCCAGCAGCCCTCTCCGGTCAGGGAATTCACCCCTCCACTTT. It is translated as CASSPLRSGNSPLHF.

The gene calls are TRBV11-2 and TRBJ1-4; no definite D call. This CDR3 comprises 17 residues. Trimming stripped 1 base from V and 4 bases from J, with 16 bases between. From germline, CDR1 is SGHAT and CDR2 FQNNGV. The DNA of the CDR3 is TGTGCCAGCAGCTTAGCCGGAGGCCGCGCCATTAATGAAAAACTGTTTTTT. Translated: CASSLAGGRAINEKLFF.

The rearrangement uses TRBV2 and TRBJ2-7, with TRBD1 matching 9 bases. This CDR3 contains 15 residues. The J segment lost 2 bases and the V segment lost 7 bases, leaving 9 bases of the junction unmatched. Germline loops: CDR1 SNHLY, CDR2 FYNNEI. CDR3 nucleotide sequence: TGTGCCAGCATCTGGAGGACAGGGGACCCCTACGAGCAGTACTTC. Protein product: CASIWRTGDPYEQYF.

This chain links TRBV29-1 with TRBJ2-4; tentatively, D is TRBD2 (7 bases). CDR1 is SQVTM, CDR2 ANQGSEA, per germline. The CDR3 totals 13 residues. V dropped 5 bases and J dropped 5 bases, with 13 bases sitting between them. The CDR3 sequence is CSVSRGGENIQYF. In nucleotides, the CDR3 is TGCAGCGTTTCGCGCGGGGGCGAAAACATTCAGTACTTC.

The chain links TRBV27 to TRBJ2-1, with 9 bases aligning to TRBD2. The CDR3 consists of 15 residues. The V segment lost 3 bases and the J segment 7 bases; nucleotides outside the gene matches: 7. In germline, CDR1 is MNHEY, CDR2 SMNVEV (reference sequence). DNA for the CDR3: TGTGCCAGCAGTTTGCGGGGGGGCCCCCAGAATGAGCAGTTCTTC. Translating it yields CASSLRGGPQNEQFF.

The chain joins TRBV14 to TRBJ2-3; TRBD2 is a possible D gene (6 bases). Germline V gives CDR1 SGHDN, CDR2 FVKESK. This CDR3 comprises 16 residues. V lost 1 base and J lost 2, with 13 bases in between. This CDR3 reads CASSQGGVVYTDTQYF. CDR3 bases: TGTGCCAGCAGCCAAGGCGGGGTAGTTTACACAGATACGCAGTATTTT.

This clone appeared a single time. J is TRBJ2-5 and V is TRBV7-9; weak D call: TRBD2 (6 bases). V gave up 1 base and J gave up 7 bases, with 13 bases separating them. Germline-derived CDR1 and CDR2 are SEHNR and FQNEAQ (reference sequence). The CDR3 has 14 residues. CDR3 sequence reads: CASSLDAGTGTQYF. CDR3 bases: TGTGCCAGCAGCTTAGATGCGGGGACCGGGACCCAGTACTTC.

This sequence joins TRBV7-2 and TRBJ2-5; TRBD1 is a possible D gene (5 bases). Trimming took 5 bases from V and 4 from J, leaving 20 bases between them. This CDR3 contains 16 residues. Germline V lookup: CDR1 SGHTA, CDR2 FQGNSA. The CDR3 loop reads CASSTQWTRGRETQYF. CDR3 nucleotides: TGTGCCAGCAGCACCCAATGGACAAGGGGCCGAGAGACCCAGTACTTC.

CDR3 in amino acids: CASSELAGSANTGELFF. The CDR3 DNA is TGCGCCAGCAGCGAGCTAGCGGGAAGTGCGAACACCGGGGAGCTGTTTTTT. The V and J genes are TRBV5-1 and TRBJ2-2; 9 bases are shared with TRBD2. V shed 4 bases, J shed 0 bases, and the junction held 7 bases outside the gene matches. The CDR3 loop spans 17 amino acids. Germline CDR1 reads SGHRS; CDR2 reads YFSETQ.

The CDR3 loop is CASSLDRQGNEQFF. CDR3 bases: TGTGCCAGCAGCTTAGATAGACAGGGCAATGAGCAGTTCTTC. The V gene is TRBV11-2, the J gene TRBJ2-1; 7 bases match TRBD1. Per germline, CDR1 SGHAT and CDR2 FQNNGV. J lost 6 bases, V lost 0 bases, and 2 bases had no gene match. This CDR3 has 14 residues.

The V and J genes are TRBV11-3 and TRBJ2-3, with a tentative D call TRBD1 (6 bases). The germline V gene encodes CDR1 SGHNT and CDR2 YENEEA. The CDR3 consists of 14 residues. V was cut by 6 bases and J by 1 base, with 11 bases left in between. CDR3 DNA: TGTGCCAGCAGGCTACAGGGCCGCACAGATACGCAGTATTTT. Residues: CASRLQGRTDTQYF. Filled out from reference TRBV11-3 and TRBJ2-3, the complete variable domain reads EAGVVQSPRYKIIEKKQPVAFWCNPISGHNTLYWYLQNLGQGPELLIRYENEEAVDDSQLPKDRFSAERLKGVDSTLKIQPAELGDSAVYLCASRLQGRTDTQYFGPGTRLTVL.

This clone was counted once. The genes are TRBV24-1 and TRBJ1-1; maybe TRBD1 (5 bases). From germline, CDR1 is KGHDR and CDR2 SFDVKD. The CDR3 spans 13 residues. With 6 bases removed from V and 5 bases from J, the gap between germline ends came to 12 bases. For the CDR3, the DNA is TGTGCCACCAGTCCCCAGGGAGGAACTGAAGCTTTCTTT. This codes for CATSPQGGTEAFF.

The genes are TRBV27 and TRBJ2-7; TRBD1 aligns across 9 bases. J was trimmed by 7 bases and V by 8 bases; bases with no gene match: 18. The germline V gene has CDR1 MNHEY and CDR2 SMNVEV (reference sequence). The CDR3 is made up of 16 amino acids. In DNA, the CDR3 is TGTGCCAGCTACTTCAGCCACGGGACAGGGATGAGAGAGCAGTACTTC. Its protein product is CASYFSHGTGMREQYF.

In this sample, this clone turned up once. The CDR3 region has the DNA TGCGCCAGCAGCCCCTCGAGGACAGCCTATGGCTACACCTTC. It codes for CASSPSRTAYGYTF. This chain uses TRBV4-3 with TRBJ1-2, with D perhaps TRBD1 (6 bases). V was shortened by 4 bases and J by 4 bases, with 13 bases between the two germline ends. CDR3 length: 14 amino acids. The V gene's germline CDR1 is LGHNA and CDR2 YSLEER.

This clone has a single count. This chain joins TRBV28 and TRBJ1-1; a weak D match, TRBD1 (6 bases). The CDR3 is 15 amino acids. Trimming took off 2 bases at V and 4 bases at J, with 14 bases between the two ends. Germline V gives CDR1 MDHEN, CDR2 SYDVKM. The CDR3 DNA reads as TGTGCCAGCAGTTTAGGAGGACAGCGAGGCACTGAAGCTTTCTTT. It codes for CASSLGGQRGTEAFF. Together with reference TRBV28 and TRBJ1-1, the CDR3 gives the full variable domain: DVKVTQSSRYLVKRTGEKVFLECVQDMDHENMFWYRQDPGLGLRLIYFSYDVKMKEKGDIPEGYSVSREKKERFSLILESASTNQTSMYLCASSLGGQRGTEAFFGQGTRLTVV.

This clone has more than one count but fewer than ten. This chain connects TRBV18 to TRBJ2-7, with 10 bases fitting TRBD1. In germline, CDR1 is KGHSH, CDR2 LQKENI. This CDR3 has 15 residues. Germline trimming cut 5 bases from V and 2 bases from J; bases unmatched to any gene: 6. In nucleotides, the CDR3 is TGTGCCAGCTCATATTCCGGGACAGGGGCCTACGAGCAGTACTTC. Translation: CASSYSGTGAYEQYF. Combining the CDR3 with reference TRBV18 and TRBJ2-7 gives the whole variable domain NAGVMQNPRHLVRRRGQEARLRCSPMKGHSHVYWYRQLPEEGLKFMVYLQKENIIDESGMPKERFSAEFPKEGPSILRIQQVVRGDSAAYFCASSYSGTGAYEQYFGPGTRLTVT.

The V gene is TRBV5-1, the J gene TRBJ1-3; 7 positions match TRBD1. Germline V gene lookup returns CDR1 SGHRS and CDR2 YFSETQ. The CDR3 is 15 residues long. With V trimmed by 0 bases and J by 7 bases, 7 bases remained unmatched. This CDR3 is CASSLAGQKRNTIYF. Here the CDR3 DNA reads TGCGCCAGCAGCTTGGCGGGACAGAAGAGGAACACCATATATTTT.

The chain couples TRBV30 to TRBJ1-2; 7 bases match TRBD1. Germline trimming cut 3 bases from V and 5 bases from J; bases unmatched to any gene: 3. CDR3 length equals 12 residues. Germline V gene sequence: CDR1 GTSNPN, CDR2 SVGIG (reference sequence). The DNA for the CDR3 is TGTGCCTGGAGCCGGGACAGATATGGCTACACCTTC. Its translation: CAWSRDRYGYTF.

The genes are TRBV6-5 and TRBJ1-1; D unresolved. Germline CDR1 MNHEY, CDR2 SVGAGI. The V and J ends lost 4 bases and 1 base respectively, with 7 bases between them. This CDR3 comprises 13 residues. The CDR3: CASSSISNTEAFF. The CDR3 DNA reads as TGTGCCAGCAGTTCTATATCGAACACTGAAGCTTTCTTT.

The J gene is TRBJ2-5, the V gene TRBV5-6; 7 bases fit TRBD1. Germline V CDR1 and CDR2: SGHDT, YYEEEE. Unmatched junction bases numbered 6, after V lost 5 bases and J lost 2 bases. The CDR3 runs to 14 residues. The CDR3 region is CASSSTGLQETQYF. The CDR3 nucleotides read TGTGCCAGCAGTTCGACAGGGCTACAAGAGACCCAGTACTTC.

The chain recombines TRBV7-9 with TRBJ1-4; D uncertain. The germline V and J ends were trimmed by 4 bases and 8 bases, with 11 bases remaining between them. The V gene's germline CDR1 is SEHNR and CDR2 FQNEAQ (reference sequence). The CDR3 has 13 residues. The CDR3, as DNA: TGTGCCAGCAGCTATGGTCGGTCCGAAAAACTGTTTTTT. Protein: CASSYGRSEKLFF.

This sequence joins TRBV19 and TRBJ2-7; perhaps TRBD1 as D (5 bases). This CDR3 contains 13 residues. The germline CDR1 and CDR2 sequences are LNHDA and SQIVND (reference sequence). V lost 5 bases and J 5 bases, leaving 13 bases between the germline ends. The CDR3 is CASSRQGMNEQYF. Here the CDR3 DNA reads TGTGCCAGTAGTCGGCAGGGTATGAACGAGCAGTACTTC. Full variable domain (remainder filled in from reference TRBV19 and TRBJ2-7): DGGITQSPKYLFRKEGQNVTLSCEQNLNHDAMYWYRQDPGQGLRLIYYSQIVNDFQKGDIAEGYSVSREKKESFPLTVTSAQKNPTAFYLCASSRQGMNEQYFGPGTRLTVT.

The V gene is TRBV11-2, the J gene TRBJ2-1; maybe TRBD2 (6 bases). Trimming removed 1 base at V and 2 bases at J, with 9 bases between. This CDR3 has 15 amino acids. Germline V gives CDR1 SGHAT, CDR2 FQNNGV. In nucleotides, the CDR3 is TGTGCCAGCAGCTTAGCGGGAGTAACCTACAATGAGCAGTTCTTC. Residues: CASSLAGVTYNEQFF.

The chain is built from TRBV7-3 and TRBJ1-3; D gene ambiguous. Germline V gene lookup returns CDR1 SGHTA and CDR2 FQGTGA. V gave up 0 bases and J gave up 0 bases, with 12 bases separating them. The length of the CDR3 is 17 residues. CDR3 sequence (DNA): TGTGCCAGCAGCTTAACCCCTGGGCGATTCTCTGGAAACACCATATATTTT. Its protein product is CASSLTPGRFSGNTIYF.

V is TRBV7-2 and J is TRBJ1-2, with a possible D match to TRBD1 (6 bases). V was trimmed by 0 bases and J by 4 bases, leaving 12 bases between them. This CDR3 has 15 amino acids. The germline CDR1 and CDR2 sequences are SGHTA and FQGNSA. In nucleotides, the CDR3 is TGTGCCAGCAGCTTAGCTCCGGACAGTCTCTATGGCTACACCTTC. This encodes CASSLAPDSLYGYTF.